A single sample is the source of the 32 T cell receptor beta chains below, sequenced in a study of CD8 T cells in ankylosing spondylitis. General study findings and limits: Blood of patients with ankylosing spondylitis appeared to be characterized by a TCR beta motif of eight or nine highly homologous variants.

Their cognate antigens are unknown. TCRdb analysed the 5' RACE reads with MiXCR anew, one entry per CDR3 protein. The sample carries about 540,000 distinct CDR3 sequences, more than 9.5% recorded once. The specimen sequenced was blood, either unsorted or a sorted T cell fraction (not recorded which). These receptors were collected from a male donor with ankylosing spondylitis.

The chain has TRBV7-8 and TRBJ1-1; D unclear. V was pared by 1 base and J by 3 bases, with 9 bases between. The germline V gene has CDR1 SGHVS and CDR2 FQNEAQ. The CDR3 spans 14 residues. The CDR3 DNA is TGTGCCAGCAGCTTAGAGGCCCGTTACACTGAAGCTTTCTTT. Protein sequence: CASSLEARYTEAFF.

This clonotype has only a few counts. The genes are TRBV5-6 and TRBJ2-4; D gene unclear. The V and J ends lost 1 base and 0 bases respectively, with 11 bases between them. CDR3 length: 16 amino acids. CDR1 and CDR2 from the germline V gene are SGHDT and YYEEEE. CDR3: CASSLTPHLAKNIQYF. The CDR3 region has the DNA TGTGCCAGCAGCTTGACTCCTCACTTAGCCAAAAACATTCAGTACTTC.

This chain connects TRBV5-1 to TRBJ2-1; 13 bases are shared with TRBD2. This CDR3 is built from 16 residues. From germline, CDR1 is SGHRS and CDR2 YFSETQ. V gave up 3 bases and J gave up 9 bases; unmatched junction bases: 9. Here the CDR3 DNA reads TGCGCCAGCAGCTCAGGACTAGCGGGAGTTCTGAGTGAGCAGTTCTTC. The encoded protein is CASSSGLAGVLSEQFF. The complete variable domain, with remaining parts taken from reference TRBV5-1 and TRBJ2-1, reads KAGVTQTPRYLIKTRGQQVTLSCSPISGHRSVSWYQQTPGQGLQFLFEYFSETQRNKGNFPGRFSGRQFSNSRSEMNVSTLELGDSALYLCASSSGLAGVLSEQFFGPGTRLTVL.

The gene calls are TRBV12-3 or TRBV12-4 and TRBJ2-6, with D uncertain. V dropped 6 bases and J dropped 2 bases, with 8 bases sitting between them. CDR3 length: 14 residues. The CDR3 loop is CASSRTTGANVLTF. Here the CDR3 DNA reads TGTGCCAGCAGCCGCACAACTGGGGCCAACGTCCTGACTTTC.

This clonotype was found many times. The chain joins TRBV12-3 or TRBV12-4 to TRBJ2-7; TRBD1 agrees at 7 bases. CDR3 length: 13 residues. V dropped 5 bases and J dropped 2; count of bases not matched to a gene: 3. In DNA form, the CDR3 reads TGTGCCAGCAGTATCGGGACAGCCTACGAGCAGTACTTC. Translated, it gives CASSIGTAYEQYF.

This chain uses TRBV20-1 with TRBJ2-7, with 7 bases that match TRBD2. CDR3 length: 15 residues. Germline CDR1 and CDR2: DFQATT and SNEGSKA (reference sequence). J gave up 2 bases and V 0 bases, and 7 bases lay outside the gene matches. The CDR3 loop reads CSARDDGLDPYEQYV. The CDR3 DNA follows: TGCAGTGCTAGAGATGACGGACTAGATCCCTACGAGCAGTACGTC.

This clonotype was picked up a small number of times. The chain recombines TRBV6-5 with TRBJ1-5; D is unclear. Germline values: CDR1 MNHEY, CDR2 SVGAGI. CDR3 size: 14 residues. Deletions cut 4 bases from V and 0 bases from J, with 7 bases between. CDR3 sequence reads: CASSSTYSNQPQHF. CDR3 coding DNA: TGTGCCAGCAGTTCCACCTATAGCAATCAGCCCCAGCATTTT.

In its sample, this clonotype was seen a few times. The chain employs TRBV3-1 and TRBJ2-6; the D gene could be TRBD1 or TRBD2 (5 bases each). Trimming cost V 0 bases and J 2 bases, with 8 bases left between them. CDR1 LGHDT and CDR2 YNNKEL come from the germline V gene (reference sequence). This CDR3 is built from 16 residues. CDR3 sequence (DNA): TGTGCCAGCAGCCAAGACTGGGGGACTGGGGCCAACGTCCTGACTTTC. Translation: CASSQDWGTGANVLTF.

The sample holds many counts of this clonotype. The rearrangement joins TRBV5-1 to TRBJ2-5, with TRBD2 identical over 13 bases. J gave up 1 base and V 7 bases, and 13 bases lay outside the gene matches. The CDR3 consists of 18 residues. The V gene's germline CDR1 is SGHRS and CDR2 YFSETQ. The CDR3 spells CASHWNPGLAGIQETQYF. The DNA of the CDR3 is TGCGCCAGCCACTGGAACCCGGGACTAGCGGGGATCCAAGAGACCCAGTACTTC.

This clonotype occurred a few times. The chain is built from TRBV10-3 and TRBJ1-2; unclear D gene. CDR3 size: 15 residues. Germline CDR1 is ENHRY and CDR2 is SYGVKD. Trimming left V 0 bases short and J 6 bases short, with 14 bases between. The CDR3 spells CAISESREGGHGYTF. In nucleotides, the CDR3 is TGTGCCATCAGTGAGTCAAGGGAGGGCGGCCATGGCTACACCTTC.

This clonotype has only a few counts. The chain links TRBV9 to TRBJ2-1; D unresolved. Germline V lookup: CDR1 SGDLS, CDR2 YYNGEE. The CDR3 is made up of 13 amino acids. V lost 3 bases and J 0 bases, leaving 4 bases between the germline ends. The DNA of the CDR3 is TGTGCCAGCAGCGCTAGCTCCTACAATGAGCAGTTCTTC. Amino acid sequence: CASSASSYNEQFF.

This clonotype occurred a few times. The V and J genes are TRBV11-2 and TRBJ2-7, with 10 bases that match TRBD2. The CDR3 totals 16 residues. With 5 bases clipped from V and 1 base from J, the junction kept 8 bases outside the gene matches. Germline CDR1 and CDR2: SGHAT and FQNNGV. The CDR3 bases are TGTGCCAGCAGCCCACGGACTAGCGGACCTTCCTACGAGCAGTACGTC. Its translation: CASSPRTSGPSYEQYV.

To note about this clonotype: One junction end does not reproduce the germline sequence, and a read error may be involved. CDR3: CASTYDRGAGYTF. CDR3 in DNA: TGTGCCAGCACTTACGACAGGGGTGCGGGCTACACCTTC. This sequence joins TRBV6-6 and TRBJ1-2; 8 nucleotides align to TRBD1. The CDR3 extends over 13 amino acids. Per the germline V gene, CDR1 is MNHNY and CDR2 is SVGAGI (reference sequence).

This clonotype has just a few counts. The rearrangement uses TRBV3-1 and TRBJ1-4; D remains ambiguous. Looked up from germline, CDR1 is LGHDT and CDR2 is YNNKEL (reference sequence). V was cut by 2 bases and J by 8 bases, with 9 bases left in between. The CDR3 is 13 residues long. The CDR3 DNA sequence: TGTGCCAGCAGCCAACGCGGGGAGGAAAAACTGTTTTTT. It codes for CASSQRGEEKLFF.

This clonotype was recorded a few times. The chain carries TRBV27 and TRBJ2-7, with 9 bases identical to TRBD2. V lost 3 bases, J lost 4 bases, and 4 bases stayed unmatched. Germline CDR1 and CDR2: MNHEY and SMNVEV (reference sequence). This CDR3 region has 14 residues. In DNA form, the CDR3 reads TGTGCCAGCAGTTTTGGACTAGCGTGGTACGAGCAGTACGTC. It specifies CASSFGLAWYEQYV.

This clonotype showed up just a few times. The CDR3 DNA follows: TGCAGCGTTCCGAGGACAGGGCGGTTGGACATTCAGTACTTC. It encodes CSVPRTGRLDIQYF. The chain combines TRBV29-1 with TRBJ2-4; 8 bases map to TRBD1. This CDR3 has 14 residues. Germline CDR1 is SQVTM and CDR2 is ANQGSEA. Trimming at V came to 5 bases and at J to 8 bases, leaving 11 bases not matched to a gene. The full variable domain, completed using reference TRBV29-1 and TRBJ2-4, is SAVISQKPSRDICQRGTSLTIQCQVDSQVTMMFWYRQQPGQSLTLIATANQGSEATYESGFVIDKFPISRPNLTFSTLTVSNMSPEDSSIYLCSVPRTGRLDIQYFGAGTRLSVL.

This chain links TRBV12-3 or TRBV12-4 with TRBJ1-1; D ambiguous. The V end was cut by 6 bases, the J end by 0 bases, with 14 bases between. The CDR3 has 15 amino acids. CDR3 sequence reads: CASSRPGWLNTEAFF. CDR3 DNA sequence: TGTGCCAGCAGCCGCCCCGGTTGGTTGAACACTGAAGCTTTCTTT.

This clonotype was counted a few times. The V call is TRBV20-1, the J call TRBJ1-2; D gene unclear. V was cut by 3 bases and J by 4 bases, with 15 bases left in between. CDR3 size: 14 residues. Per the germline V gene, CDR1 is DFQATT and CDR2 is SNEGSKA (reference sequence). The DNA of the CDR3 is TGCAGTGCTAGGGCCCTACAGACCCTCTATGGCTACACCTTC. Amino acids: CSARALQTLYGYTF.

This clonotype was observed a handful of times. This rearrangement joins TRBV20-1 to TRBJ1-2; D might be TRBD1 (5 bases). CDR1 is DFQATT, CDR2 SNEGSKA, per germline (reference sequence). This CDR3 contains 13 residues. V was trimmed by 6 bases and J by 7 bases, leaving 18 bases between them. The CDR3 protein is CSAPKDAGGGYTF. The CDR3, as DNA: TGCAGTGCACCGAAAGACGCGGGGGGTGGCTACACCTTC.

The CDR3 bases are TGTGCCAGCAGTTGGGCAGGGGGTCGCAATCAGCCCCAGCATTTT. Encoded protein: CASSWAGGRNQPQHF. This rearrangement joins TRBV12-3 or TRBV12-4 to TRBJ1-5, with 7 positions matching TRBD1. V shed 4 bases, J shed 2 bases, and the junction held 5 bases outside the gene matches. This CDR3 is built from 15 residues.

The gene calls are TRBV20-1 and TRBJ2-1; 9 nucleotides line up with TRBD2. V was clipped by 6 bases and J by 12 bases; unmatched bases: 21. The CDR3 is 16 residues long. Germline loops: CDR1 DFQATT, CDR2 SNEGSKA (reference sequence). CDR3 protein: CSAQPGLAFLGRGQFF. The CDR3 DNA sequence: TGCAGTGCGCAGCCGGGACTAGCCTTCCTCGGCCGTGGGCAGTTCTTC.

This clonotype was recorded a few times. The V and J genes are TRBV7-8 and TRBJ2-2, with D maybe TRBD1 (5 bases). Trimming shortened V by 5 bases and J by 5 bases, and 21 bases separated the two germline ends. This CDR3 comprises 17 residues. Germline-derived CDR1 and CDR2 are SGHVS and FQNEAQ. The CDR3 loop is CASSAQGSHPRTGELFF. The CDR3 DNA sequence: TGTGCCAGCAGCGCCCAGGGCAGCCACCCAAGGACCGGGGAGCTGTTTTTT.

This clonotype was seen more than once but under ten times. The chain couples TRBV12-3 or TRBV12-4 to TRBJ2-5; D is tentatively TRBD1 or TRBD2 (5 bases each). This CDR3 contains 14 residues. Trimming cost V 5 bases and J 2 bases, with 12 bases left between them. Written as DNA, the CDR3 is TGTGCCAGCAGTCCTTGGGACGGTCAAGAGACCCAGTACTTC. It encodes CASSPWDGQETQYF.

The chain couples TRBV25-1 to TRBJ2-6, with TRBD1 as a possible D gene (6 bases). The germline CDR1 and CDR2 sequences are MGHDK and SYGVNS. The CDR3 runs 16 residues. V dropped 4 bases and J dropped 4 bases, with 14 bases sitting between them. The CDR3 loop is CASSGPDSDGANVLTF. Here the CDR3 DNA reads TGTGCCAGCAGTGGGCCGGACAGTGACGGGGCCAACGTCCTGACTTTC.

The chain links TRBV15 to TRBJ1-2; D possibly corresponds to TRBD1 (6 bases). V dropped 9 bases and J dropped 5 bases, with 19 bases sitting between them. The CDR3 consists of 14 residues. Germline V CDR1 and CDR2: LNHNV, YYDKDF (reference sequence). The DNA of the CDR3 is TGTGCCACTGGCCAGGATCGGACAGTTTATGGCTACACCTTC. Protein: CATGQDRTVYGYTF.

This clonotype was found a few times. This chain connects TRBV11-2 to TRBJ2-1; 12 bases map to TRBD2. V was pared by 3 bases and J by 6 bases, with 12 bases of the junction left unmatched. Germline V gene data show CDR1 as SGHAT and CDR2 as FQNNGV. CDR3 length equals 18 residues. The CDR3 nucleotides are TGTGCCAGCAGCTTCCTAGCGGGAGGGGGCTTAGGGGGCAATGAGCAGTTCTTC. Protein: CASSFLAGGGLGGNEQFF.

In this sample, this clonotype turned up a few times. The V call is TRBV11-3, the J call TRBJ2-1, with D tentatively TRBD2 (6 bases). This CDR3 region has 14 residues. V lost 0 bases and J 10 bases, leaving 13 bases between the germline ends. Germline lookup yields CDR1 SGHNT and CDR2 YENEEA. Here the CDR3 DNA reads TGTGCCAGCAGCTTAGATCCTGGGGGGAGGGAGCAGTTCTTC. This encodes CASSLDPGGREQFF.

Here the CDR3 reads CATSDFTGDEQYF. DNA for the CDR3: TGTGCCACCAGTGATTTCACCGGAGACGAGCAGTACTTC. The rearrangement uses TRBV24-1 and TRBJ2-7; no clear D. The CDR3 extends over 13 amino acids. V gave up 1 base and J gave up 5 bases, with 8 bases separating them. CDR1 KGHDR and CDR2 SFDVKD come from the germline V gene.

A few counts support this clonotype. The chain is built from TRBV20-1 and TRBJ1-6; D gene uncertain. CDR1 and CDR2 from the germline V gene are DFQATT and SNEGSKA (reference sequence). The CDR3 sequence is 13 residues long. Trimming stripped 3 bases from V and 7 bases from J, with 10 bases between. CDR3 residues: CSASLALNSPLHF. The DNA of the CDR3 is TGCAGTGCTAGTCTCGCTCTCAATTCACCCCTCCACTTT.

This sequence joins TRBV7-2 and TRBJ2-7, with 11 positions matching TRBD2. The V gene end was trimmed by 5 bases and the J gene end by 2 bases; junction bases not matched to a gene: 8. CDR1 SGHTA and CDR2 FQGNSA come from the germline V gene. The CDR3 has 16 residues. CDR3 nucleotide sequence: TGTGCCAGCAGCCTCATAGCGGGAGGGGGAGCCTACGAGCAGTACTTC. Translated: CASSLIAGGGAYEQYF.

The chain employs TRBV7-9 and TRBJ1-5, with 10 bases aligning to TRBD1. Trimming at V came to 4 bases and at J to 8 bases, leaving 8 bases not matched to a gene. Looked up from germline, CDR1 is SEHNR and CDR2 is FQNEAQ (reference sequence). The CDR3 length is 15 residues. The CDR3 reads CASSSGQGDFEPQHF. CDR3 nucleotides: TGTGCCAGCAGCTCAGGACAGGGGGATTTTGAGCCCCAGCATTTT.

This clonotype has more than one count but fewer than ten. The genes are TRBV20-1 and TRBJ1-1; TRBD1 agrees at 8 bases. V trimming: 1 base; J trimming: 4 bases; junction bases outside the gene matches: 14. Germline V CDR1 and CDR2: DFQATT, SNEGSKA (reference sequence). There are 17 residues in the CDR3. CDR3 sequence (DNA): TGCAGTGCTAGAGGGAATGGACAGGGTAGAAGGGGCACTGAAGCTTTCTTT. This gives the protein CSARGNGQGRRGTEAFF.